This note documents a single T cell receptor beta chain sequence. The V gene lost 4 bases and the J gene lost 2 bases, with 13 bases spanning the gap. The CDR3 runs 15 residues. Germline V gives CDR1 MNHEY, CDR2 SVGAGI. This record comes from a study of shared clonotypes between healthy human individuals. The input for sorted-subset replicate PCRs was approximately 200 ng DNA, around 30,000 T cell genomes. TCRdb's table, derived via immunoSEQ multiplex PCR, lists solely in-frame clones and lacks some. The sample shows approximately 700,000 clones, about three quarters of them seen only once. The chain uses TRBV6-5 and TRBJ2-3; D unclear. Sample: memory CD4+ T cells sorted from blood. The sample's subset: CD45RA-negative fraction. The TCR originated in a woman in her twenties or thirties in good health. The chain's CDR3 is CASSLDQLYTDTQYF. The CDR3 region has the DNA TGTGCCAGCAGTTTGGACCAACTCTACACAGATACGCAGTATTTT.